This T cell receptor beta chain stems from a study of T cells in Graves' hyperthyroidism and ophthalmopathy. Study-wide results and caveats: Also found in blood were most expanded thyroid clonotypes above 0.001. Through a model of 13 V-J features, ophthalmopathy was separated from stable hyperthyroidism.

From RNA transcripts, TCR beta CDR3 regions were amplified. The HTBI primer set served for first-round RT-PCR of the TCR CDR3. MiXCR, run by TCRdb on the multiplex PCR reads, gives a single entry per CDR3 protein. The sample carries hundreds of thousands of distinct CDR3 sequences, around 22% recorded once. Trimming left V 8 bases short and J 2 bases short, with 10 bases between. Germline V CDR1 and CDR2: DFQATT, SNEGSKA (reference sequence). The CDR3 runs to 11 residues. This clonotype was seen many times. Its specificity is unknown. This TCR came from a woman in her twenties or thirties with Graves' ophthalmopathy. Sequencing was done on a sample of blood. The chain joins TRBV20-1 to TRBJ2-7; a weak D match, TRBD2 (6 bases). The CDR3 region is CSWTTAYEQYF. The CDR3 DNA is TGCAGTTGGACTACCGCCTACGAGCAGTACTTC.